A few counts support the clone carrying this TCR beta chain. The antigen remains undetermined. The data were obtained in a study of post-analysis software for immune sequencing data. The CDR3 covers 18 residues. With 5 bases clipped from V and 3 bases from J, the junction kept 18 bases outside the gene matches. Researchers reported that TCR beta cDNA libraries carried unique molecular identifiers. TCRdb independently ran MiXCR on the PCR reads; one entry per CDR3 protein. The sample includes roughly 800,000 distinct CDR3 sequences, 30% of them seen just once. Study results and limitations: The study found significantly lower normalized Chao1 diversity in multiple sclerosis patients than in controls. Batch-matched samples strongly co-clustered by F measure. Comparison of patients with controls showed five TRBV segments more frequent in patients, TRBV5-6, TRBV5-1 and TRBV20-1 among them.

The sequencing sample was made of blood. The V call is TRBV12-3 or TRBV12-4, the J call TRBJ2-5; TRBD2 matches 7 bases. The receptor was isolated from a girl aged 5 to 17 with multiple sclerosis. The CDR3 sequence: CASSPWGAGLQHEETQYF. CDR3 coding DNA: TGTGCCAGCAGTCCCTGGGGAGCGGGGCTTCAACATGAAGAGACCCAGTACTTC.